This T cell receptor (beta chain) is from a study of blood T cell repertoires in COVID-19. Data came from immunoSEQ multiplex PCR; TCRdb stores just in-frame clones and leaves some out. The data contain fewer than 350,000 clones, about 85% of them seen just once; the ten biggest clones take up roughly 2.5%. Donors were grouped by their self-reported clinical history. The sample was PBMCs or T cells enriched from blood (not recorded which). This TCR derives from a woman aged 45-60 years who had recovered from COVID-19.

The CDR3 sequence: CASSLGSSGSNEQYF. CDR3 in DNA: TGTGCCAGCAGCTTGGGTTCTAGCGGGAGTAATGAGCAGTACTTC. The V and J genes are TRBV5-4 and TRBJ2-7; 10 positions agree with TRBD2. Germline V gene data show CDR1 as SGHNT and CDR2 as YYREEE (reference sequence). V gave up 0 bases and J gave up 7 bases; unmatched junction bases: 7. The CDR3 extends over 15 amino acids.